This T cell receptor (beta chain) comes out of a study of T cells in Graves' hyperthyroidism and ophthalmopathy. Findings and limits, study-wide: Patients with ophthalmopathy were separated from those with stable hyperthyroidism by a 13 V-J model.

Amplified TCR beta CDR3 regions came from RNA transcripts. The TCR CDR3 first-round RT-PCR relied on the HTBI primer set. Each CDR3 protein gets one entry after TCRdb re-called the multiplex PCR reads with MiXCR. The table shows about 250,000 distinct CDR3 sequences, with 22% occurring only once. About this clonotype: No antigen is known for it.

Germline V gives CDR1 MDHEN, CDR2 SYDVKM. The CDR3 is 15 amino acids. V was shortened by 7 bases and J by 0 bases, with 16 bases between the two germline ends. Source material: blood. The receptor comes from a man younger than 45 with Graves' ophthalmopathy. The V gene is TRBV28, the J gene TRBJ2-7, with a possible D match to TRBD1 (5 bases). CDR3 amino acids: CASTQGQGNSYEQYF. CDR3 sequence (DNA): TGTGCCAGCACCCAAGGACAAGGGAACTCCTACGAGCAGTACTTC. The entire variable domain, with the rest obtained from reference TRBV28 and TRBJ2-7, is as follows: DVKVTQSSRYLVKRTGEKVFLECVQDMDHENMFWYRQDPGLGLRLIYFSYDVKMKEKGDIPEGYSVSREKKERFSLILESASTNQTSMYLCASTQGQGNSYEQYFGPGTRLTVT.